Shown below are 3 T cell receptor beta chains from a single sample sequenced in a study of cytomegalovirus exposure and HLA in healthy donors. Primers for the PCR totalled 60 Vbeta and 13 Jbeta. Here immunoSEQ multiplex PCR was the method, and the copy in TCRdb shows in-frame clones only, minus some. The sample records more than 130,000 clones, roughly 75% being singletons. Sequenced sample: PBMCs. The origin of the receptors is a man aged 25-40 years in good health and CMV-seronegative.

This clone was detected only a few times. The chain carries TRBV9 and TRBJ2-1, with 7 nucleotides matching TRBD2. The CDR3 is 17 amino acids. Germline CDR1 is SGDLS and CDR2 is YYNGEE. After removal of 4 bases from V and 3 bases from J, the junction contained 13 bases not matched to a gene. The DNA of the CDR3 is TGTGCCAGCAGCTCAAAGGGGAGGGGCGGGAGCTACAATGAGCAGTTCTTC. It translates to CASSSKGRGGSYNEQFF. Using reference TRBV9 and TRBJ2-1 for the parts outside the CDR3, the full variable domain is DSGVTQTPKHLITATGQRVTLRCSPRSGDLSVYWYQQSLDQGLQFLIQYYNGEERAKGNILERFSAQQFPDLHSELNLSSLELGDSALYFCASSSKGRGGSYNEQFFGPGTRLTVL.

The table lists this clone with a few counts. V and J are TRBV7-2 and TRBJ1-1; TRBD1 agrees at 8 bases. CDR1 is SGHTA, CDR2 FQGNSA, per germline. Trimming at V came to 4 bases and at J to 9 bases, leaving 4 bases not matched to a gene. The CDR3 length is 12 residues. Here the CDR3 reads CASSSRQGKAFF. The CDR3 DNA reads TGTGCCAGCAGCTCCCGACAGGGGAAAGCTTTCTTT.

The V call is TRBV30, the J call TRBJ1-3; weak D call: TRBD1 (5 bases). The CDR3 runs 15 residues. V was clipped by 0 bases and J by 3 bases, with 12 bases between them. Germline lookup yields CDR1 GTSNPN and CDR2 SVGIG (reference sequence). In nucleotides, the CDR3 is TGTGCCTGGAGTGTACGGGGGACGTTTGGAAACACCATATATTTT. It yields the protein CAWSVRGTFGNTIYF.